The source of this T cell receptor (beta chain) is a study of T-cell memory formation after mild COVID-19. This CDR3 has 11 residues. V was shortened by 3 bases and J by 6 bases, with 6 bases between the two germline ends. Germline values: CDR1 DFQATT, CDR2 SNEGSKA (reference sequence). A note on this clonotype: The antigen is not known.

Study conclusions and caveats: Contracting clones from day 15 to 85 showed balanced CD4/CD8; later expanders favored CD4+.

One entry per CDR3 protein results from TCRdb running MiXCR on the 5' RACE reads. Here the sample spans around 260,000 distinct CDR3 sequences, 16% being singletons. The chain links TRBV20-1 to TRBJ2-1; D gene unclear. Sequencing was carried out using PBMCs or a T cell subset sorted from them (not recorded which). This TCR came from a man aged 18 to 30 who had mild COVID-19 (a few samples of this study predate the infection). Cell type and time point are not known. Here the CDR3 reads CSARPVNEQFF. DNA of the CDR3: TGCAGTGCTAGGCCGGTCAATGAGCAGTTCTTC.